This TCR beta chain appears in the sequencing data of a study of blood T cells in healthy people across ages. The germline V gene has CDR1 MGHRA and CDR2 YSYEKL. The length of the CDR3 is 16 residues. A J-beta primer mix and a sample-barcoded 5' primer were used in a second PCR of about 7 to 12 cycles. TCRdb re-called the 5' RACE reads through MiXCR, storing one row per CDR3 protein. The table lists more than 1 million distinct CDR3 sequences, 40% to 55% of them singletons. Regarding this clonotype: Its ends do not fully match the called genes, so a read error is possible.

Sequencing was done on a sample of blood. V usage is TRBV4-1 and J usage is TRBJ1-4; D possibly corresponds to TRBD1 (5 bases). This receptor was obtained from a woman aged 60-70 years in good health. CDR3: CASRLRSGEGNEKLFF. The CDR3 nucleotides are TGCGCTAGCAGACTACGGTCGGGGGAAGGTAATGAAAAACTGTTTTTT.